Listed below are T cell receptor beta chains from one sample, sequenced in a study of identical twins. TCRdb re-called the 5' RACE reads through MiXCR, storing one row per CDR3 protein. The repertoire holds approximately 890,000 distinct CDR3 sequences, with about 12% as singletons. These data were likewise used in another study, on yellow fever vaccine responses in identical twins.

What was sequenced was PBMCs. The receptor source for this set is a woman between 18 and 29 years old in good health. Both conserved end residues are part of each CDR3. D genes are given only for firm matches. Clone size appears in some rows only: once, few, many, or a class for an expanded clone.

>TRBV12-3/TRBV12-4|-|many|TRBJ2-5
TGTGCCAGCAGTCCCCCAGGCCAAGGGGAGACCCAGTACTTC
CASSPPGQGETQYF
>TRBV5-5|-|once|TRBJ2-7
TGTGCCAGCAGCTTGGCCGTTTCCCTCGAGCAGTACTTC
CASSLAVSLEQYF
>TRBV6-1|-|few|TRBJ2-1
TGTGCCAGCAGTCCGAACCCTGGGACTTTTCCCAATGAGCAGTTCTTC
CASSPNPGTFPNEQFF
>TRBV12-3/TRBV12-4|-|-|TRBJ1-4
TGTGCCAGCAGAGAAACGGGGGGAGGAAAGGAAAAACTGTTTTTT
CASRETGGGKEKLFF
>TRBV20-1|-|few|TRBJ2-1
TGCAGTGCTAGAGAGGCCGGGGGCGCCCCCGGCAATGAGCAGTTCTTC
CSAREAGGAPGNEQFF
>TRBV4-2|-|few|TRBJ2-3
TGTGCCAGCAGCCGCCAGCCCACAGATACGCAGTATTTT
CASSRQPTDTQYF
>TRBV7-8|-|-|TRBJ1-6
TGTGCCAGCAGCTGGGGAGACGGTAATTCACCCCTCCACTTT
CASSWGDGNSPLHF
>TRBV20-1|TRBD2|-|TRBJ2-3
TGCAGTGCTAGATATGGAGGGACTAGCGGCACAGATACGCAGTATTTT
CSARYGGTSGTDTQYF
>TRBV29-1|TRBD2|few|TRBJ2-3
TGCAGCGTTGTACCACCCGGCGGGAGGACAGATACGCAGTATTTT
CSVVPPGGRTDTQYF
>TRBV20-1|TRBD2|-|TRBJ2-7
TGCAGTGCTAGGACCGGGACTAGACACTACGAGCAGTACTTC
CSARTGTRHYEQYF
>TRBV7-2|TRBD1|-|TRBJ2-7
TGTGCCAGCAGCTTAATTGGGACAGGGGGCGCCGAGCAGTACTTC
CASSLIGTGGAEQYF
>TRBV15|-|-|TRBJ2-3
TGTGCCGCTGCAGGGACCCTTAACACAGATACGCAGTATTTT
CAAAGTLNTDTQYF
>TRBV3-1|-|few|TRBJ1-1
TGTGCCAGCAGCCGGGGACGTGGGGTAATGAACACTGAAGCTTTCTTT
CASSRGRGVMNTEAFF
>TRBV6-1|-|few|TRBJ2-1
TGTGCCAGCAGGGGACACATCTCCTACAATGAGCAGTTCTTC
CASRGHISYNEQFF
>TRBV20-1|-|-|TRBJ2-5
TGCAGTGCTAGTCGGGGGGCCCAAGAGACCCAGTACTTC
CSASRGAQETQYF
>TRBV9|-|few|TRBJ1-3
TGTGCCAGCAGCGTAGGGCTTACTGGAAACACCATATATTTT
CASSVGLTGNTIYF
>TRBV2|-|few|TRBJ2-5
TGTGCCAGCCACACACCCAGCCCCGGTCAAGAGACCCAGTACTTC
CASHTPSPGQETQYF
>TRBV3-1|-|many|TRBJ1-4
TGTGCCAGCAGCCAAGTAGGGGAAAAACTGTTTTTT
CASSQVGEKLFF
>TRBV20-1|TRBD2|few|TRBJ2-7
TGCAGTGCTAGAGCTAGCGGGAGAACCTCCTACGAGCAGTACTTC
CSARASGRTSYEQYF
>TRBV5-4|-|-|TRBJ2-6
TGTGCCAGCAGTCAAGCAGGGAGGTCTGGGGCCAACGTCCTGACTTTC
CASSQAGRSGANVLTF
>TRBV7-2|-|-|TRBJ1-5
TGTGCCAGCAGCCTAGGGCAGGGAACAGGGCCCCAGCATTTT
CASSLGQGTGPQHF
>TRBV12-3/TRBV12-4|-|many|TRBJ1-1
TGTGCCAGCAGCTTGACAGCGCCGTGGAACACTGAAGCTTTCTTT
CASSLTAPWNTEAFF
>TRBV10-1|-|-|TRBJ1-1
TGCGCCAGCAGTGAGTTCCCAAGGGGGGTGAACACTGAAGCTTTCTTT
CASSEFPRGVNTEAFF
>TRBV3-1|-|few|TRBJ1-6
TGTGCCAGCAGCCAAGTCAAATCACCCCTCCACTTT
CASSQVKSPLHF
>TRBV12-3/TRBV12-4|-|-|TRBJ1-1
TGTGCCAGCAGTTTCCGGGGGGCTATGAACACTGAAGCTTTCTTT
CASSFRGAMNTEAFF
>TRBV28|-|-|TRBJ2-7
TGTGCCAGCAGTACGGACAGTCAGTCCTACGAGCAGTACTTC
CASSTDSQSYEQYF
>TRBV10-3|-|few|TRBJ2-1
TGTGCCATCAGTGCCTTGGGTGGGAATGAGCAGTTCTTC
CAISALGGNEQFF
>TRBV12-3/TRBV12-4|TRBD1|many|TRBJ1-4
TGTGCCAGCAGATCGACAGGGAATGAAAAACTGTTTTTT
CASRSTGNEKLFF
>TRBV9|TRBD2|-|TRBJ2-3
TGTGCCAGCAGCGCCATAGCGGGAGGAGATACGCAGTATTTT
CASSAIAGGDTQYF
>TRBV5-1|TRBD1|many|TRBJ2-7
TGTGCCAGCTCTAGGGACAGGTCCTACGAGCAGTACTTC
CASSRDRSYEQYF
>TRBV11-2|TRBD2|-|TRBJ2-2
TGTGCCAGCAGCTCACTAGCGGGAGTGGTCGGGGAGCTGTTTTTT
CASSSLAGVVGELFF
>TRBV6-5|-|-|TRBJ1-6
TGTGCCAGCAGTGTACTCAGGGGCGGCTCACCCCTCCTCTTT
CASSVLRGGSPLLF
>TRBV4-1|TRBD2|-|TRBJ2-5
TGCGCCAGCAGCCAAGATGTCGGCACTAGCGGGGGGAGCCAAGAGACCCAGTACTTC
CASSQDVGTSGGSQETQYF
>TRBV12-3/TRBV12-4|-|-|TRBJ1-4
TGTGCCAGCAGTTTGCAGGCGAATGAAAAACTGTTTTTT
CASSLQANEKLFF
>TRBV5-1|-|-|TRBJ2-5
TGCGCCAGCAGCTTGAACAGGCGTGAGACCCAGTACTTC
CASSLNRRETQYF
>TRBV13|TRBD2|-|TRBJ2-3
TGTGCCAGCAGCCCACCCGTCGAGCGGGGGATGACAGATACGCAGTATTTT
CASSPPVERGMTDTQYF
>TRBV5-1|TRBD2|few|TRBJ2-3
TGCGCCAGCAGCACCATAGCGGGAGAAGGAGATACGCAGTATTTT
CASSTIAGEGDTQYF
>TRBV7-9|-|many|TRBJ2-5
TGTGCCAGCAGCTTAGCGTGGACAGTCCAAGAGACCCAGTACTTC
CASSLAWTVQETQYF
>TRBV7-8|-|-|TRBJ2-3
TGTGCCAGCAGCCTCGGACAGAAGCCCACAGATACGCAGTATTTT
CASSLGQKPTDTQYF
>TRBV20-1|TRBD1|few|TRBJ2-7
TGCAGTGCTAGGAACCGGGACAGGGAGGCCGAGCAGTACTTC
CSARNRDREAEQYF
>TRBV6-1|-|few|TRBJ1-5
TGTGCCAGCAGTAGAACGACAGCCGGAGGTCAGCCCCAGCATTTT
CASSRTTAGGQPQHF